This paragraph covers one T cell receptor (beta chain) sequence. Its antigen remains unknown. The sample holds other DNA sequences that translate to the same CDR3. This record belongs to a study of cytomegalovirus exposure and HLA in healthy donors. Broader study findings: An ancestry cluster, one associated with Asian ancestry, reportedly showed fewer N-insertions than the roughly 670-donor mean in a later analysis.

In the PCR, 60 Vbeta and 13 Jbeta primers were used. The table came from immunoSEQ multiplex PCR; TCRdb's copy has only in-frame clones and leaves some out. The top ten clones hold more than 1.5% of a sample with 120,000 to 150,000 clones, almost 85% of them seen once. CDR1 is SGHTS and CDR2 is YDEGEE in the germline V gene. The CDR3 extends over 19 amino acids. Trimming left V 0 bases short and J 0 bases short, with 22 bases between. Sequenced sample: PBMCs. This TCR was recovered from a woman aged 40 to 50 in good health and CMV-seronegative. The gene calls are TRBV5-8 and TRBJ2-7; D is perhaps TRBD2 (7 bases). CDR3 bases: TGTGCCAGCAGCTTGGGGGGGAGGGGGAAGGGCTCCCTCTCCTACGAGCAGTACTTC. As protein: CASSLGGRGKGSLSYEQYF. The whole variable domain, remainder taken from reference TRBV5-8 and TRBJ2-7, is EAGVTQSPTHLIKTRGQQATLRCSPISGHTSVYWYQQALGLGLQFLLWYDEGEERNRGNFPPRFSGRQFPNYSSELNVNALELEDSALYLCASSLGGRGKGSLSYEQYFGPGTRLTVT.